One and the same sample provided the 21 T cell receptor beta chains below, sequenced in a study of cytomegalovirus exposure and HLA in healthy donors. Sequenced by immunoSEQ multiplex PCR; TCRdb stores in-frame clones only, minus some. This sample has roughly 350,000 clones, with just over 85% found just once. The sample taken for sequencing was PBMCs. The receptors were gathered from a woman aged 18 to 35 in good health and CMV-seronegative.

This clone was seen once. The chain combines TRBV7-9 with TRBJ1-3, with unresolved D. This CDR3 is built from 13 residues. V gave up 10 bases and J gave up 2 bases, with 12 bases separating them. Germline CDR1 and CDR2: SEHNR and FQNEAQ (reference sequence). The CDR3 nucleotides are TGTGCCACCTCACCGCCGGCTGGAAACACCATATATTTT. Translation: CATSPPAGNTIYF.

This clone was detected only a few times. This chain links TRBV11-2 with TRBJ2-1; 11 bases line up with TRBD2. Trimming cost V 1 base and J 5 bases; bases outside gene matches: 4. The germline V gene encodes CDR1 SGHAT and CDR2 FQNNGV. This CDR3 comprises 16 residues. CDR3 in amino acids: CASSLVGTSGHNEQFF. The CDR3 nucleotides read TGTGCCAGCAGCTTAGTAGGGACTAGCGGTCACAATGAGCAGTTCTTC.

The V call is TRBV18, the J call TRBJ1-2; TRBD1 matches 8 bases. V lost 1 base, J lost 3 bases, and 13 bases stayed unmatched. This CDR3 is built from 18 residues. From germline, CDR1 is KGHSH and CDR2 LQKENI. The CDR3 DNA is TGTGCCAGCTCACCACTCCTCCTCCGAGACAGGGGCGACTATGGCTACACCTTC. Its translation: CASSPLLLRDRGDYGYTF.

CDR3 sequence (DNA): TGTGCCAGCTCACCACCGGGAGACCAAAACATTCAGTACTTC. Translation: CASSPPGDQNIQYF. The gene calls are TRBV18 and TRBJ2-4; D is possibly TRBD2 (5 bases). This CDR3 comprises 14 residues. The ends were cut back, 0 bases at V and 5 bases at J, with 8 bases in the middle. In germline, CDR1 is KGHSH, CDR2 LQKENI.

The genes are TRBV19 and TRBJ2-5; D possibly corresponds to TRBD2 (7 bases). CDR3 size: 16 residues. V was pared by 7 bases and J by 4 bases, with 22 bases between. CDR1 is LNHDA and CDR2 is SQIVND in the germline V gene (reference sequence). The CDR3 DNA is TGTGCCAGTATGGACCGAAACGGGGGGCGCCGAGAGACCCAGTACTTC. Translation: CASMDRNGGRRETQYF.

This chain uses TRBV7-3 with TRBJ2-1; 8 bases fit TRBD2. The CDR3 covers 16 residues. V dropped 5 bases and J dropped 3; count of bases not matched to a gene: 9. Per germline, CDR1 SGHTA and CDR2 FQGTGA. CDR3 DNA: TGTGCCAGCAGCCCAGTTTCGGGAGGGGACTACAATGAGCAGTTCTTC. The encoded protein is CASSPVSGGDYNEQFF. Based on the CDR3 plus reference TRBV7-3 and TRBJ2-1, the full variable domain is GAGVSQTPSNKVTEKGKYVELRCDPISGHTALYWYRQSLGQGPEFLIYFQGTGAADDSGLPNDRFFAVRPEGSVSTLKIQRTERGDSAVYLCASSPVSGGDYNEQFFGPGTRLTVL.

The chain carries TRBV5-1 and TRBJ2-7; no firm D call. The V gene's germline CDR1 is SGHRS and CDR2 YFSETQ. This CDR3 is built from 13 residues. Deletions cut 4 bases from V and 0 bases from J, with 8 bases between. This CDR3 is CASSGSDSYEQYF. In DNA, the CDR3 is TGCGCCAGCAGCGGCAGTGACTCCTACGAGCAGTACTTC.

The rearrangement uses TRBV18 and TRBJ2-7; 8 bases line up with TRBD1. Germline V gene data show CDR1 as KGHSH and CDR2 as LQKENI. The CDR3 loop spans 14 amino acids. V was clipped by 2 bases and J by 6 bases; unmatched bases: 6. The CDR3 sequence: CASSPWTGIGEQYF. For the CDR3, the DNA is TGTGCCAGCTCACCATGGACAGGGATAGGCGAGCAGTACTTC.

The chain recombines TRBV5-4 with TRBJ2-5; TRBD2 matches at 12 bases. Unmatched junction bases numbered 11, after V lost 3 bases and J lost 5 bases. This CDR3 is built from 17 residues. Germline CDR1 SGHNT, CDR2 YYREEE (reference sequence). Here the CDR3 reads CASSSQTSGGLGETQYF. CDR3 DNA: TGTGCCAGCAGCTCCCAGACTAGCGGGGGCCTCGGGGAGACCCAGTACTTC.

The chain recombines TRBV27 with TRBJ2-6, with 10 nucleotides matching TRBD1. CDR1 MNHEY and CDR2 SMNVEV come from the germline V gene (reference sequence). CDR3 length equals 17 residues. The trim removed 7 bases at V and 4 bases at J, leaving 10 bases unmatched. The CDR3: CASTPEGQGSGANVLTF. The DNA for the CDR3 is TGTGCCAGCACACCTGAGGGACAGGGGTCCGGGGCCAACGTCCTGACTTTC.

This clone was seen a few times. The chain joins TRBV29-1 to TRBJ1-1; D perhaps matches TRBD1 (5 bases). Germline CDR1 is SQVTM and CDR2 is ANQGSEA. The CDR3 has 10 residues. Trimming cost V 7 bases and J 13 bases, with 16 bases left between them. The CDR3: CSASGGRGFF. CDR3 sequence (DNA): TGCAGCGCCTCGGGCGGTAGGGGTTTCTTT.

This chain links TRBV9 with TRBJ2-1, with a possible D match to TRBD2 (5 bases). Germline V gene lookup returns CDR1 SGDLS and CDR2 YYNGEE. There are 15 residues in the CDR3. The V and J ends lost 2 bases and 0 bases respectively, with 9 bases between them. The chain's CDR3 is CASSVLDFSYNEQFF. In DNA, the CDR3 is TGTGCCAGCAGCGTGTTGGACTTCTCCTACAATGAGCAGTTCTTC.

Only one count was recorded for this clone. The rearrangement links TRBV7-3 to TRBJ2-1, with 9 bases aligning to TRBD1. Germline lookup yields CDR1 SGHTA and CDR2 FQGTGA. V was clipped by 5 bases and J by 13 bases; unmatched bases: 12. CDR3 length equals 14 residues. CDR3 sequence reads: CASSPRDREHPQFF. As DNA, the CDR3 is TGTGCCAGCAGCCCGAGGGACAGGGAGCACCCACAGTTCTTC.

A single count supports this clone. V is TRBV29-1 and J is TRBJ1-4; D is perhaps TRBD1 (5 bases). Germline CDR1 is SQVTM and CDR2 is ANQGSEA. This CDR3 is 13 amino acids long. V was clipped by 5 bases and J by 5 bases, with 12 bases between them. DNA for the CDR3: TGCAGCGTTAGGGGCAGGGTCAATGAAAAACTGTTTTTT. Its protein is CSVRGRVNEKLFF. The whole variable domain, remainder taken from reference TRBV29-1 and TRBJ1-4, is SAVISQKPSRDICQRGTSLTIQCQVDSQVTMMFWYRQQPGQSLTLIATANQGSEATYESGFVIDKFPISRPNLTFSTLTVSNMSPEDSSIYLCSVRGRVNEKLFFGSGTQLSVL.

The chain has TRBV30 and TRBJ1-1; TRBD1 matches at 7 bases. Germline trimming cut 3 bases from V and 2 bases from J; bases unmatched to any gene: 3. The CDR3 has 13 amino acids. CDR1 is GTSNPN and CDR2 is SVGIG in the germline V gene (reference sequence). The CDR3 region is CAWSGDSNTEAFF. The CDR3 DNA sequence: TGTGCCTGGAGCGGGGACAGTAACACTGAAGCTTTCTTT.

This chain links TRBV5-1 with TRBJ2-3; TRBD2 matches at 10 bases. V dropped 0 bases and J dropped 4; count of bases not matched to a gene: 5. Germline V lookup: CDR1 SGHRS, CDR2 YFSETQ. The CDR3 contains 16 residues. In DNA, the CDR3 is TGCGCCAGCAGCTTGGCCCTAGCGGGAGCTGCAGATACGCAGTATTTT. Residues: CASSLALAGAADTQYF.

The J gene is TRBJ2-1, the V gene TRBV27, with 7 bases matching TRBD1. In germline, CDR1 is MNHEY, CDR2 SMNVEV (reference sequence). Losses at the gene ends were 6 bases for V and 3 bases for J; bases not matched to a gene: 5. The CDR3 is 14 residues long. Here the CDR3 reads CASRFGTVYNEQFF. CDR3 in DNA: TGTGCCAGCAGATTCGGGACAGTCTACAATGAGCAGTTCTTC.

The genes are TRBV29-1 and TRBJ2-7, with D tentatively TRBD2 (5 bases). The CDR3 totals 11 residues. Germline-derived CDR1 and CDR2 are SQVTM and ANQGSEA. V lost 7 bases and J 5 bases, leaving 12 bases between the germline ends. This CDR3 reads CSARGLDEQYF. In DNA form, the CDR3 reads TGCAGCGCCCGGGGTCTTGACGAGCAGTACTTC.

This chain joins TRBV25-1 and TRBJ1-2; D gene uncertain. Germline V gene sequence: CDR1 MGHDK, CDR2 SYGVNS. The V end lost 5 bases, the J end lost 0 bases, and 7 bases lay between the germline ends. The CDR3 length is 13 residues. CDR3 sequence reads: CASSYGANYGYTF. DNA for the CDR3: TGTGCCAGCAGTTATGGAGCTAACTATGGCTACACCTTC.

This clone was detected once. This chain joins TRBV14 and TRBJ2-7; D is possibly TRBD2 (6 bases). With 8 bases removed from V and 2 bases from J, the gap between germline ends came to 19 bases. The CDR3 is 15 amino acids. Germline V gene data show CDR1 as SGHDN and CDR2 as FVKESK. CDR3 region: CASSPPGVWPYEQYF. The DNA of the CDR3 is TGTGCCAGCTCCCCTCCGGGAGTGTGGCCCTACGAGCAGTACTTC.

V is TRBV6-5 and J is TRBJ1-4; the match to TRBD1 covers 7 bases. In germline, CDR1 is MNHEY, CDR2 SVGAGI. The CDR3 runs 15 residues. V shed 6 bases and J 0 bases; nucleotides not matched to a gene: 4. In DNA, the CDR3 is TGTGCCAGCAGCGGGACAGTTGCAACTAATGAAAAACTGTTTTTT. This encodes CASSGTVATNEKLFF.